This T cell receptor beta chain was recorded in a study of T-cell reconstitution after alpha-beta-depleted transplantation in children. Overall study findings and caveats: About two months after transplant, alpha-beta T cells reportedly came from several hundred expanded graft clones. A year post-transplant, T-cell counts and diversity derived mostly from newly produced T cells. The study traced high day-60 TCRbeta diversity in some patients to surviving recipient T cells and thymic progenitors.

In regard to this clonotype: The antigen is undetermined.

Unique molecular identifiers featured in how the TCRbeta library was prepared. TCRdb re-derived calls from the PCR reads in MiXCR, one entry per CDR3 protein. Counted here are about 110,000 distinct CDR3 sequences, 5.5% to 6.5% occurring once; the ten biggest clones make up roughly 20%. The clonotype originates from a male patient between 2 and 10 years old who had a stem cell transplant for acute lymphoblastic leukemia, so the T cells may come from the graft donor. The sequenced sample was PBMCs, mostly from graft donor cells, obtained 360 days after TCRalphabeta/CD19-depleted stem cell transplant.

The CDR3, as DNA: TGCGCCAGCAGCGTAACCGGGACAGGGTTTTTCGAGCAGTACTTC. This gives the protein CASSVTGTGFFEQYF. V and J are TRBV4-3 and TRBJ2-7, with 9 bases identical to TRBD1. CDR1 and CDR2 (germline): LGHNA, YSLEER. CDR3 size: 15 residues. Trimming cost V 5 bases and J 6 bases; bases outside gene matches: 11.